A single TCR beta chain is shown here with its context. The target antigen is unknown. This record comes from a study of shared clonotypes between healthy human individuals. Whole-study results and caveats: Sequencing depth was a factor that was expected to affect clonotype sharing among donors.

Each subset's genomic DNA was shared equally among a number of immunoSEQ plates. Original analysis: Junction-only sequences without quality scores were provided by ImmunoSEQ, so filtering was different. Assay used: immunoSEQ multiplex PCR; TCRdb lists only in-frame clones, some missing. The V and J calls and clone size were taken over from that table, and D and trimming were inferred from the DNA. The table records some 2 million clones, less than 95% of them present only once. Terminally differentiated effector memory CD45RA+ cells were excluded by CCR7 positive selection of CD45RO-negative cells. This TCR derives from a man between 18 and 29 years old in good health. The source material was naive CD8+ T cells sorted from blood.

The CDR3 nucleotides read TGTGCCAGCAGTCAGATAGTCACCTATAATTCACCCCTCCACTTT. Its protein is CASSQIVTYNSPLHF. The chain carries TRBV6-5 and TRBJ1-6; D call uncertain. The germline V gene encodes CDR1 MNHEY and CDR2 SVGAGI. The V end lost 5 bases, the J end lost 2 bases, and 10 bases lay between the germline ends. The CDR3 totals 15 residues.